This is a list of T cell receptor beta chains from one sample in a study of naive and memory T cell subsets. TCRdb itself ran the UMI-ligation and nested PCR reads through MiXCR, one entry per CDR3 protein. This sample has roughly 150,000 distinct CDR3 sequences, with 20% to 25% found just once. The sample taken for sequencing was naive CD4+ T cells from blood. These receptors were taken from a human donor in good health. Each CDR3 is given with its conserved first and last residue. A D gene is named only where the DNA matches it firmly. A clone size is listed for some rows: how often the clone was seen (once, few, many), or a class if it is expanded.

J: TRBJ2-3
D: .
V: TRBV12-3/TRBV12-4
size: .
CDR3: CATGIRDTDTQYF
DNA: TGTGCCACCGGTATTCGGGACACAGATACGCAGTATTTT

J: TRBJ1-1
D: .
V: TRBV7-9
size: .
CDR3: CASSTLVNTEAFF
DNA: TGTGCCAGCAGCACCCTTGTAAACACTGAAGCTTTCTTT

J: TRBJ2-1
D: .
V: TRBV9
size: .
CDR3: CASSVLGGASYNEQFF
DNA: TGTGCCAGCAGCGTACTTGGGGGCGCGTCCTACAATGAGCAGTTCTTC

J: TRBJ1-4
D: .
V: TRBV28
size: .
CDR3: CASSLVIRGEKLFF
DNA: TGTGCCAGCAGTTTAGTCATCAGGGGTGAAAAACTGTTTTTT

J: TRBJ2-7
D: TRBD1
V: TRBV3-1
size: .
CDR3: CASSQDRGSYEQYF
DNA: TGTGCCAGCAGCCAGGACAGGGGTAGCTACGAGCAGTACTTC

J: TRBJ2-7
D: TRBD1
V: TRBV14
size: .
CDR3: CASSQVRDRVTGEQYF
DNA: TGTGCCAGCAGCCAAGTCCGGGACAGGGTTACGGGCGAGCAGTACTTC

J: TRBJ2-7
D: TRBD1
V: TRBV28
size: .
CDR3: CASRRRGSLTYEQYF
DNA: TGTGCCAGCAGACGCAGGGGGAGTTTGACCTACGAGCAGTACTTC

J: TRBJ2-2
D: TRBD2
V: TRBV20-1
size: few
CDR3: CSASRLAGGPGELFF
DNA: TGCAGTGCTTCACGACTAGCGGGAGGGCCCGGGGAGCTGTTTTTT

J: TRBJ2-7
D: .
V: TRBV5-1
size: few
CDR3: CASSLGAERTYEQYF
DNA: TGCGCCAGCAGCTTGGGGGCGGAAAGAACGTACGAGCAGTACTTC

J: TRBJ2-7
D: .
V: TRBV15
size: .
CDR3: CATSRELQGLNEQYF
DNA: TGTGCCACCAGCAGAGAGTTGCAGGGCCTTAACGAGCAGTACTTC

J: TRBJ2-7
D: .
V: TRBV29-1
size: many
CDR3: CSVLGSSYEQYF
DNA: TGCAGCGTTCTAGGCAGCTCCTACGAGCAGTACTTC

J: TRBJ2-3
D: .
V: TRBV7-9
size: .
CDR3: CASSLNGDTQYF
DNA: TGTGCCAGCAGCTTAAATGGGGATACGCAGTATTTT

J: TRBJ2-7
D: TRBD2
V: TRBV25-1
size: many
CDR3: CASSATSGSIYEQYF
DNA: TGTGCCAGCAGTGCGACTAGCGGGAGTATCTACGAGCAGTACTTC

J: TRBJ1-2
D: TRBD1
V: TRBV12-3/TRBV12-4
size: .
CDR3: CASSQPGTGSYGYTF
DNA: TGTGCCAGCAGTCAGCCCGGGACAGGGTCCTATGGCTACACCTTC

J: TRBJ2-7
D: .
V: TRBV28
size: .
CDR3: CASSSAVASPYEQYF
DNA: TGTGCCAGCAGTTCCGCGGTAGCGTCCCCCTACGAGCAGTACTTC

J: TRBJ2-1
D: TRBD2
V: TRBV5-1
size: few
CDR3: CASSWGLAGGPSHEQFF
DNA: TGCGCCAGCAGCTGGGGACTAGCGGGAGGGCCGTCCCATGAGCAGTTCTTC

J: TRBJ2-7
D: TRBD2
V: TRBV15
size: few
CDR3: CATSIGLAGVPSQGEQYF
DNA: TGTGCCACCAGCATCGGACTAGCGGGAGTACCATCTCAGGGGGAGCAGTACTTC

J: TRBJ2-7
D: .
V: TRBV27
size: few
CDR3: CASRRGNSEQYF
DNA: TGTGCCAGCCGGAGGGGGAATAGCGAGCAGTACTTC

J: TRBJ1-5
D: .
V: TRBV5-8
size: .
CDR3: CASSVGTMGNQPQHF
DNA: TGTGCCAGCAGTGTTGGCACCATGGGCAATCAGCCCCAGCATTTT

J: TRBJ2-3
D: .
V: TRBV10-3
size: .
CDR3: CAIRAGGSTDTQYF
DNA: TGTGCCATCAGGGCAGGGGGGAGCACAGATACGCAGTATTTT

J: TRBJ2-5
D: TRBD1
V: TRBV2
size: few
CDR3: CASSEALPQGMGQETQYF
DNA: TGTGCCAGCAGTGAAGCGCTTCCACAGGGGATGGGGCAAGAGACCCAGTACTTC

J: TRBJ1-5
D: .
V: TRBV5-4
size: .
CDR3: CASSLDPGNQPQHF
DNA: TGTGCCAGCAGCTTGGACCCGGGGAATCAGCCCCAGCATTTT

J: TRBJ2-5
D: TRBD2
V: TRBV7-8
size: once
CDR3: CASSLSGTADSYQETQYF
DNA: TGTGCCAGCAGCTTAAGCGGGACGGCCGACTCGTACCAAGAGACCCAGTACTTC

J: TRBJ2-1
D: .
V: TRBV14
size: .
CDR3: CASSQGPGLSEQFF
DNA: TGTGCCAGCAGCCAAGGTCCGGGATTGAGTGAGCAGTTCTTC

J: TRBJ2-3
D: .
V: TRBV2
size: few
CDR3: CASTTGSTDTQYF
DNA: TGTGCCAGCACAACGGGAAGCACAGATACGCAGTATTTT

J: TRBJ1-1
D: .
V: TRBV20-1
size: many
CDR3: CSATQFYVNTEAFF
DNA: TGCAGTGCTACCCAATTCTACGTGAACACTGAAGCTTTCTTT

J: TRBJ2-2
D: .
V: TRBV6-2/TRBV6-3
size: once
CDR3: CASSYRPPPGELFF
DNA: TGTGCCAGCAGTTACCGTCCCCCCCCCGGGGAGCTGTTTTTT

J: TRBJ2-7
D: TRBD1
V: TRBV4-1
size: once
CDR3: CASSQGRVTGGSYEQYF
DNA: TGCGCCAGCAGCCAAGGGCGAGTGACAGGGGGATCCTACGAGCAGTACTTC

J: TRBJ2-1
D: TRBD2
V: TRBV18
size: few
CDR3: CASSPPIPGLAASEQFF
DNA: TGTGCCAGCTCACCACCGATTCCGGGACTAGCTGCTAGTGAGCAGTTCTTC

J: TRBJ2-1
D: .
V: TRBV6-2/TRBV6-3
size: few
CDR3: CASSYSLNEQFF
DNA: TGTGCCAGCAGTTACTCCCTAAATGAGCAGTTCTTC

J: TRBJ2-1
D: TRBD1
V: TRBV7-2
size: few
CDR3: CASSLTGTGGQGEQFF
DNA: TGTGCCAGCAGCCTCACCGGGACAGGGGGTCAGGGTGAGCAGTTCTTC

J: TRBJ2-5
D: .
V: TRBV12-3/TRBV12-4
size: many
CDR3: CASRRTGNGETQYF
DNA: TGTGCCAGCAGGCGAACAGGGAACGGAGAGACCCAGTACTTC

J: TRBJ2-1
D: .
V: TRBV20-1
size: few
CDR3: CSARVVSGSSYNEQFF
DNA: TGCAGTGCTAGAGTAGTGTCGGGAAGCTCCTACAATGAGCAGTTCTTC

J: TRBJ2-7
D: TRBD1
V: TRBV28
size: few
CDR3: CASSDRGHPFYEQYF
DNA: TGTGCCAGCAGTGACAGGGGGCATCCGTTCTACGAGCAGTACTTC

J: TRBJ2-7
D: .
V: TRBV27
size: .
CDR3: CASSLSRQSEQYF
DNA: TGTGCCAGCAGTTTATCGAGGCAGTCCGAGCAGTACTTC

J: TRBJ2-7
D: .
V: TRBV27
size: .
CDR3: CASIPGEQYF
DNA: TGTGCCAGCATCCCCGGCGAGCAGTACTTC

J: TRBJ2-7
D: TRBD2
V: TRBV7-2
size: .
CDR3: CASSSWTSGSEQYF
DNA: TGTGCCAGCAGCTCCTGGACTAGCGGGAGCGAGCAGTACTTC

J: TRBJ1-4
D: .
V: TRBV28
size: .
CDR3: CASGRPMGWEKLFF
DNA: TGTGCCAGCGGGCGACCTATGGGTTGGGAAAAACTGTTTTTT

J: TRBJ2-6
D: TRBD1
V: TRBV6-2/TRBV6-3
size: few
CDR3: CASSQPDRGSGANVLTF
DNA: TGTGCCAGCAGTCAACCGGACAGGGGGTCTGGGGCCAACGTCCTGACTTTC